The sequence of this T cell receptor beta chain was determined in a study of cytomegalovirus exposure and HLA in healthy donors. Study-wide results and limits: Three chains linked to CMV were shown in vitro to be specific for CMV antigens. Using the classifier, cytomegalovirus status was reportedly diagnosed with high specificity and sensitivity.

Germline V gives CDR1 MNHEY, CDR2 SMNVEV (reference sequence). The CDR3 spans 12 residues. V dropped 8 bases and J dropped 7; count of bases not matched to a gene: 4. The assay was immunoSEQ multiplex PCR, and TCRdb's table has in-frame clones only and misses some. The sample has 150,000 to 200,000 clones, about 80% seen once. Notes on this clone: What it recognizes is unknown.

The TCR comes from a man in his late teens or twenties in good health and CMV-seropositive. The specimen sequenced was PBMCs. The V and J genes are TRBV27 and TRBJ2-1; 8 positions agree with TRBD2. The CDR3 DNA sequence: TGTGCCAGCGGACTAGCTTTAAATGAGCAGTTCTTC. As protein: CASGLALNEQFF.